A selection of T cell receptor beta chains follows, all from one sample in a study of T cells in Graves' hyperthyroidism and ophthalmopathy. TCRdb called the multiplex PCR reads again in MiXCR, with one record for every CDR3 protein. The repertoire consists of about 350,000 distinct CDR3 sequences, with roughly 14% occurring once and the leading ten covering just under 25%. The sample was blood. All receptors come from a woman aged 25 to 39 with Graves' hyperthyroidism. The CDR3 runs from the conserved cysteine through the conserved F or W. D genes are given only for firm matches. A row's size may be missing; if present it is once, few, many or a size class.

D	V	length	size	J	DNA	CDR3
NA	TRBV28	14	many	TRBJ2-7	TGTGCCAGCAGTGTCGGGGCAGGGGCGTACGAGCAGTACTTC	CASSVGAGAYEQYF
TRBD2	TRBV28	16	many	TRBJ2-1	TGTGCCAGCAGTCTTAAGACTAGCGGGAGGGACGATGAGCAGTTCTTC	CASSLKTSGRDDEQFF
TRBD1	TRBV2	11	many	TRBJ2-5	TGTGCCAGTAGACAGGGGGAGACCCAGTACTTC	CASRQGETQYF
TRBD1	TRBV30	18	many	TRBJ1-5	TGTGCCTGGAGTGTTAACAGGGGGCAGTGGGGTGGCAATCAGCCCCAGCATTTT	CAWSVNRGQWGGNQPQHF
NA	TRBV19	14	few	TRBJ1-5	TGTGCCAGTAGCCCCCAATATAGCAATCAGCCCCAGCATTTT	CASSPQYSNQPQHF
NA	TRBV2	15	many	TRBJ1-6	TGTGCCAGCAGTGAACGACTGGGCTATAATTCACCCCTCCACTTT	CASSERLGYNSPLHF
TRBD2	TRBV2	16	many	TRBJ2-1	TGTGCCAGCAATCCAAGGGCGGGAGGGCCGAACCATGAGCAGTTCTTC	CASNPRAGGPNHEQFF
NA	TRBV30	15	few	TRBJ2-7	TGTGCCTGGAGTGTGCAGGGAGCCAAGGCCGGGGAGCAGTACTTC	CAWSVQGAKAGEQYF
NA	TRBV28	17	many	TRBJ2-2	TGTGCCAGCAGTCCCTTCCGGGCGGGGAGGCGCACCGGGGAGCTGTTTTTT	CASSPFRAGRRTGELFF
TRBD2	TRBV7-2	16	NA	TRBJ2-2	TGTGCCAGCAGCTTACGGGGGGGGGGTGGCACCGGGGAGCTGTTTTTT	CASSLRGGGGTGELFF
NA	TRBV7-2	11	many	TRBJ2-5	TGTGCCAGCAGCTCCCTACAGACCCAGTACTTC	CASSSLQTQYF
NA	TRBV20-1	11	few	TRBJ1-2	TGCAGTGCTAGAACGAGCTATGGCTACACCTTC	CSARTSYGYTF
TRBD2	TRBV7-6	16	few	TRBJ2-5	TGTGCCAGCAGCGCCGAACTAGCGCTCGTCGGGGAGACCCAGTACTTC	CASSAELALVGETQYF